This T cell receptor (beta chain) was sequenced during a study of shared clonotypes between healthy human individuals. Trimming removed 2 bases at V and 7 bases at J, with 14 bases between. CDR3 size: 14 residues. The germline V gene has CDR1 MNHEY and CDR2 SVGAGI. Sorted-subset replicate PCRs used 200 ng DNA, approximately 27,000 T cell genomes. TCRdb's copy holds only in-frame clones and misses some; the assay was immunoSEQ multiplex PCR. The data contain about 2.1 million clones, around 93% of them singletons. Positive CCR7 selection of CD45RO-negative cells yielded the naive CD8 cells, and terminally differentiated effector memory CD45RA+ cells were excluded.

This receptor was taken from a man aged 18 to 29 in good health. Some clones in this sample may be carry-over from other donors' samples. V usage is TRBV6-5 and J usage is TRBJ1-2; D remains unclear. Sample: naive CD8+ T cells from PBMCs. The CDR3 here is CASSYTPEGRGYTF. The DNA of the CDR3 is TGTGCCAGCAGTTACACCCCAGAGGGCCGTGGCTACACCTTC.